This is a list of T cell receptor beta chains from one sample in a study of T cells after yellow fever vaccination. A single record per CDR3 protein comes from TCRdb applying MiXCR to the 5' RACE reads. The sample has roughly 340,000 distinct CDR3 sequences, 8.7% seen once. This material consisted of PBMCs, taken on the day of the first yellow fever vaccination. Source of these receptors: a man younger than 30 who received the YFV17D yellow fever vaccine. Each CDR3 is given with its conserved first and last residue. A D gene is named only where the DNA matches it firmly. Expanded clones get a size class; other rows say once, few or many, or leave the size out.

J | size | D | V | CDR3 | DNA
TRBJ2-1 | NA | NA | TRBV12-5 | CASARGGVHSNEQFF | TGTGCTAGTGCCCGAGGGGGGGTACACTCGAATGAGCAGTTCTTC
TRBJ2-5 | many | NA | TRBV4-1 | CASSYQGQYQETQYF | TGCGCCAGCAGCTACCAAGGGCAGTACCAAGAGACCCAGTACTTC
TRBJ2-2 | NA | NA | TRBV5-1 | CASSFYLGTGELFF | TGCGCCAGCAGCTTTTACTTGGGCACCGGGGAGCTGTTTTTT
TRBJ1-2 | NA | NA | TRBV6-2/TRBV6-3 | CASSPGVDYGYTF | TGTGCCAGCAGCCCGGGCGTTGACTATGGCTACACCTTC
TRBJ1-1 | NA | TRBD1 | TRBV12-3/TRBV12-4 | CASSPGTGVWTEAFF | TGTGCCAGCAGTCCCGGGACAGGGGTATGGACTGAAGCTTTCTTT
TRBJ1-5 | NA | NA | TRBV20-1 | CSARDRVMGDQPQHF | TGCAGTGCTAGAGATCGGGTTATGGGGGATCAGCCCCAGCATTTT
TRBJ2-7 | NA | TRBD2 | TRBV20-1 | CSASYRAGGPGEQYF | TGCAGTGCTAGTTATAGAGCGGGGGGGCCGGGGGAGCAGTACTTC
TRBJ2-3 | few | NA | TRBV5-1 | CASSLAWGKGSDTQYF | TGCGCCAGCAGCTTGGCGTGGGGCAAGGGGTCAGATACGCAGTATTTT
TRBJ2-2 | NA | TRBD2 | TRBV20-1 | CSASRGGVNTGELFF | TGCAGTGCTAGCCGCGGGGGTGTGAACACCGGGGAGCTGTTTTTT
TRBJ1-6 | few | NA | TRBV7-2 | CASSQGGAGAPLHF | TGTGCCAGCAGCCAGGGTGGGGCGGGAGCACCCCTCCACTTT
TRBJ1-2 | few | NA | TRBV29-1 | CSVESDNYGYTF | TGCAGCGTTGAGTCAGACAACTATGGCTACACCTTC
TRBJ2-2 | many | NA | TRBV27 | CASSLFTGELFF | TGCGCCAGCAGCTTGTTCACCGGGGAGCTGTTTTTT